Included here is one T cell receptor (beta chain) sequence, with context. It lacks a known antigen. The record has no base qualities; no much larger clone is one base away. Untouched CD4+ T cells were isolated from Ficoll-separated PBMC through negative selection with magnetic beads, and an average purity of 97.7% was reached. Using magnetic beads, untouched CD4+ T cells were isolated from Ficoll-separated PBMC at approximately 98% purity, with only negligible CD8+ contamination. Peripheral blood mononuclear cells came from the buffy coats of a few healthy blood donors, who served as the study's donors. CMV seronegative status was shared by all three donors. The DNeasy Blood & Tissue Kit was used to extract genomic DNA. TCRB sequencing was performed on genomic DNA from sorted CD137+CD4+ cells and pre-culture CD4+ baseline samples from each subject. The sample is drawn from a study of T cell repertoires and HLA-DP antigens listed by TCRdb under 2018. Study-wide context: The study used an in vitro model of CD4+ T cell alloreactivity against allogeneic HLA-DP presented by transduced HeLa cells. One alloantigen differed from self by one peptide-binding groove amino acid, whereas the other differed by ten, modelling structurally similar versus dissimilar alloantigens. Of the three donors, two were male and one was female, with ages ranging from the 18-to-29 band to the 60-to-69 band. An average DNA input of about 0.2 ug was used for sorted CD137+CD4+ samples, compared with about 1,200 ng for pre-culture CD4+ samples. Overall study outcomes, separate from this receptor: Average cumulative frequency of clones undetected before culture was about 36% against one allele and about 51% against the other. Limitations included only a few donors, a non-physiological HeLa antigen-presenting system, and the use of total CD4+ responder cells. Similar clonality (approximately 0.41) was observed for sorted CD137+ cells against both alloantigens, and this clonality was much higher than that observed in pre-culture samples (around 0.04). Separate analysis of naive and memory CD4+ repertoires was not performed.

From cysteine to phenylalanine, the CDR3 is 15 amino acids long. This entry keeps only the CDR3 DNA: 45 bases, framed from base 1. Relative to germline, V is 0 bases shorter and J is 0 bases shorter, with 6 bases between their ends. CDR1 KGHSY and CDR2 FQNENV are derived from the germline V gene. TCRB CDR3 regions were amplified with the immunoSEQ multiplex PCR using forward primers for 54 TRBV segments and reverse primers for 13 TRBJ segments. For pre-culture CD4+ samples, sequencing was done at deep resolution with a target of 150,000 to 250,000 T cell genomes. Sequencing of the amplicons on an Illumina HiSeq System generated 87 bp reads spanning the CDR3. On the study's bioinformatics: PCR and sequencing errors in the reads were corrected, and alignment to IMGT reference sequences was used to define CDR3 regions. Synthetic template pools were used to estimate counts of templates and unique rearrangements. Clonality was computed as 1 minus Pielou's evenness. The Daley-Smith estimator was used to estimate richness. Repertoire overlap was measured with Morisita's index. A clone counted as low-abundance if it appeared in cultured samples but went undetected in the pre-culture repertoire of the same donor. TCRdb stores this immuneACCESS table with in-frame sequences only. Part of the clones is absent; in the studies checked, under half of the shortfall reflects unresolved V genes, and no reason is known for the rest. D and trimming were read from the DNA, whereas the V and J calls and clone size are those reported in that table. This sample comprises over 60,000 clones, roughly 78% of them detected only once. Of the sample, more than 1.5% is held by the ten largest clones.

The source is a man in his sixties in good health and CMV-seronegative. The rearranged chain carries TRBV16 and TRBJ1-3; the D gene remains uncertain. The material sequenced was CD4+ T cells from PBMCs. The sequence in DNA is TGTGCCAGCAGCCAATCAGGGATCTCTGGAAACACCATATATTTT. This sequence encodes CASSQSGISGNTIYF.